This is a list of T cell receptor beta chains from one sample in a study of blood T cell repertoires in COVID-19. Some clones are missing from TCRdb's copy, which holds only in-frame ones; the method was immunoSEQ multiplex PCR. This table holds 150,000 to 200,000 clones, more than 80% found once. Material: peripheral blood. These receptors were obtained from a woman over 75 with COVID-19, enrolled during active disease. CDR3s include the opening cysteine and the closing phenylalanine or tryptophan. D genes are given only for firm matches. Clone size appears in some rows only: once, few, many, or a class for an expanded clone.

D gene	V gene	J gene	clone size	CDR3 protein	CDR3 DNA
TRBD1	TRBV28	TRBJ1-1	once	CASSYQSGGTEAFF	TGTGCCAGCAGTTACCAATCAGGGGGCACTGAAGCTTTCTTT
NA	TRBV7-3	TRBJ2-3	NA	CASSSSADTQYF	TGTGCCAGCAGCTCCAGCGCAGATACGCAGTATTTT
NA	TRBV18	TRBJ1-1	NA	CASSPRRGEAFF	TGTGCCAGCTCTCCAAGGCGCGGTGAAGCTTTCTTT
TRBD2	TRBV2	TRBJ2-7	NA	CASSVGGRAYEQYF	TGTGCCAGCAGTGTGGGTGGGAGGGCCTACGAGCAGTACTTC
TRBD1	TRBV5-1	TRBJ1-2	NA	CASSSTGDPSYGYTF	TGCGCCAGCAGCTCCACAGGGGATCCCTCCTATGGCTACACCTTC
NA	TRBV3-1/TRBV3-2	TRBJ1-3	NA	CASSQDAGAGNTIYF	TGTGCCAGCAGCCAAGACGCGGGAGCTGGAAACACCATATATTTT
TRBD2	TRBV7-2	TRBJ2-7	NA	CASSNNPGGSYEQYF	TGTGCCAGCAGCAATAATCCGGGGGGATCCTACGAGCAGTACTTC
NA	TRBV18	TRBJ2-2	NA	CASSLDRGLELFF	TGTGCCAGCTCACTGGACAGAGGCCTTGAGCTGTTTTTT
TRBD1	TRBV6-4	TRBJ1-2	NA	CASSDQGAQGYTF	TGTGCCAGCAGTGACCAGGGGGCGCAGGGTTACACCTTC
TRBD2	TRBV6-4	TRBJ2-3	NA	CASSKLRPSGGDGDTQYF	TGTGCCAGCAGTAAATTACGCCCTAGCGGGGGAGACGGAGATACGCAGTATTTT
NA	TRBV29-1	TRBJ2-7	NA	CSVLSGYEQYF	TGCAGCGTTTTGTCAGGGTACGAGCAGTACTTC
NA	TRBV11-3	TRBJ1-4	NA	CASSLDREKLFF	TGTGCCAGCAGCTTAGATCGGGAAAAACTGTTTTTT
NA	TRBV18	TRBJ1-1	NA	CASSPVGSQGMGVTEAFF	TGTGCCAGCTCACCAGTGGGCAGTCAGGGGATGGGGGTCACTGAAGCTTTCTTT
TRBD2	TRBV24-1	TRBJ2-1	NA	CATSDRLAGGLDEQFF	TGTGCCACCAGTGATCGACTAGCGGGGGGGCTCGATGAGCAGTTCTTC
TRBD2	TRBV5-1	TRBJ2-1	NA	CASSLDPSGRAGDEQFF	TGCGCCAGCAGCTTGGACCCTAGCGGGAGGGCCGGTGATGAGCAGTTCTTC
NA	TRBV24-1	TRBJ1-5	NA	CATSEKGVGGQPQHF	TGTGCCACCAGTGAGAAGGGTGTGGGGGGTCAGCCCCAGCATTTT
NA	TRBV27	TRBJ1-2	NA	CASSVRANYGYTF	TGTGCCAGCAGTGTTAGAGCTAACTATGGCTACACCTTC
TRBD2	TRBV2	TRBJ2-7	NA	CASSETGASGSAEQYF	TGTGCCAGCAGTGAAACAGGGGCTAGCGGGAGTGCCGAGCAGTACTTC
TRBD1	TRBV11-3	TRBJ2-2	NA	CASSSRDRGPTGELFF	TGTGCCAGCAGCTCCAGGGACAGGGGGCCCACCGGGGAGCTGTTTTTT
NA	TRBV5-4	TRBJ1-1	NA	CASSFPPGVGTEAFF	TGTGCCAGCAGCTTCCCACCGGGTGTGGGCACTGAAGCTTTCTTT
NA	TRBV6-5	TRBJ1-2	NA	CASSSTGYYGYTF	TGTGCCAGCAGTTCAACAGGGTACTATGGCTACACCTTC
NA	TRBV6-1	TRBJ2-7	NA	CASSESGNTYEQYF	TGTGCCAGCAGTGAATCGGGGAATACCTACGAGCAGTACTTC
NA	TRBV5-4	TRBJ1-2	once	CASSTTSNYGYTF	TGTGCCAGCAGCACGACATCTAACTATGGCTACACCTTC
NA	TRBV29-1	TRBJ1-1	NA	CSVASTRGYTEAFF	TGCAGCGTAGCTTCGACGCGGGGCTACACTGAAGCTTTCTTT
NA	TRBV5-1	TRBJ1-2	once	CASSKGDGYTF	TGCGCCAGCAGCAAAGGGGATGGCTACACCTTC
TRBD2	TRBV5-1	TRBJ2-4	NA	CASSAGLAGENIQYF	TGCGCCAGCAGCGCCGGACTAGCGGGGGAAAACATTCAGTACTTC
TRBD1	TRBV5-1	TRBJ1-2	NA	CASSSTGGAFGYTF	TGCGCCAGCAGCTCAACAGGGGGCGCGTTTGGCTACACCTTC
TRBD1	TRBV3-1/TRBV3-2	TRBJ2-1	few	CASSQDTGETYNEQFF	TGTGCCAGCAGCCAAGATACAGGGGAAACCTACAATGAGCAGTTCTTC
TRBD1	TRBV7-8	TRBJ2-7	NA	CASRRTGSSYEQYF	TGTGCCAGCAGGAGGACAGGGAGCTCCTACGAGCAGTACTTC
TRBD1	TRBV11-2	TRBJ2-1	NA	CASSLLAGGYNEQFF	TGTGCCAGCAGCTTACTAGCAGGGGGCTACAATGAGCAGTTCTTC
TRBD1	TRBV7-6	TRBJ1-2	few	CASSLDPGGDGYTF	TGTGCCAGCAGCTTAGATCCAGGGGGTGATGGCTACACCTTC
TRBD1	TRBV7-3	TRBJ2-7	NA	CASSFGQGSYEQYF	TGTGCCAGCAGCTTTGGACAGGGGAGCTACGAGCAGTACTTC
TRBD1	TRBV5-6	TRBJ1-6	NA	CASSFQGVNSPLHF	TGTGCCAGCAGCTTCCAGGGGGTGAATTCACCCCTCCACTTT